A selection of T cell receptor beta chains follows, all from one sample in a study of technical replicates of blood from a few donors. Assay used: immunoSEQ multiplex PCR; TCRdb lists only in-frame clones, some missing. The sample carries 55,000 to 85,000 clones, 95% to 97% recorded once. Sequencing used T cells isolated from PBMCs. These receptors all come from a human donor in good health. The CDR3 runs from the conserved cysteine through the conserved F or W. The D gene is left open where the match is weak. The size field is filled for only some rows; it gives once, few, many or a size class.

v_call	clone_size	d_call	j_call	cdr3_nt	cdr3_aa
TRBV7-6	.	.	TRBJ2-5	TGTGCCAGCAGCCGAGGGAATGTACAAGAGACCCAGTACTTC	CASSRGNVQETQYF
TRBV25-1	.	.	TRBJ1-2	TGTGCCAGCAGTGCGGACAGAAGTGGCTACACCTTC	CASSADRSGYTF
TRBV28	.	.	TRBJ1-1	TGTGCCAGCAGCAAACAGGTGAACACTGAAGCTTTCTTT	CASSKQVNTEAFF
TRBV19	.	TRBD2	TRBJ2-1	TGTGCCAGTAGTTCCGGACTAGCTTTGAGTAATGAGCAGTTCTTC	CASSSGLALSNEQFF
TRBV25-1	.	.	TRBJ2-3	TGTGCCAGCAGTGAATTGAGGTTCCTAAGCAGCACAGATACGCAGTATTTT	CASSELRFLSSTDTQYF
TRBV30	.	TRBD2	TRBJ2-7	TGTGCCTGTTTTAGGACTAGCAACTACGAGCAGTACTTC	CACFRTSNYEQYF
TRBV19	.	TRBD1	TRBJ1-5	TGTGCCAGTAAACAGACAGGGCTAGGGCAGCCCCAGCATTTT	CASKQTGLGQPQHF
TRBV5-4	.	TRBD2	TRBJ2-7	TGTGCCAGCAGCTTCCCGGGACTAGGGACTTACGAGCAGTACTTC	CASSFPGLGTYEQYF
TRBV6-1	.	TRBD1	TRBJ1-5	TGTGCCAGCAGTGCCCCGGGACAGGGGGCTGGAGGCAATCAGCCCCAGCATTTT	CASSAPGQGAGGNQPQHF
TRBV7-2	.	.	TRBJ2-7	TGTGCCAGCAGCCTAGAGCGGAGAGGAACCTACGAGCAGTACTTC	CASSLERRGTYEQYF
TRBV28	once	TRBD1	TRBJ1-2	TGTGCCAGCAGCGACCCGGAGGGACAGAGGAGGAAGGGCTACACCTTC	CASSDPEGQRRKGYTF
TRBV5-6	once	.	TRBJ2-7	TGTGCCAGCAGCTTGGGGGGCAGCACCTACGAGCAGTACTTC	CASSLGGSTYEQYF
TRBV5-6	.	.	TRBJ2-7	TGTGCCAGCAGCATACAGGGGGAGGGTTACGAGCAGTACTTC	CASSIQGEGYEQYF
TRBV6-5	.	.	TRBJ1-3	TGTGCCAGCAGTTATCAGGGCTCTGGAAACACCATATATTTT	CASSYQGSGNTIYF
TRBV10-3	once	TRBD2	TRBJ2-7	TGTGCCATCAGGGCGTTGGGAGGGCCCGAGCAGTACTTC	CAIRALGGPEQYF
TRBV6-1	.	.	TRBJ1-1	TGTGCCAGCAAAGGGAGAAACACTGAAGCTTTCTTT	CASKGRNTEAFF
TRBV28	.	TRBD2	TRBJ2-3	TGTGCCAGCAGTCCCCCTGGTCTAGCGGTAACCACAGATACGCAGTATTTT	CASSPPGLAVTTDTQYF
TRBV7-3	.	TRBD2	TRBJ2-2	TGTGCCAGCAGCTTAGCCACTAGCGGGAACACCGGGGAGCTGTTTTTT	CASSLATSGNTGELFF
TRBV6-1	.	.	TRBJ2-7	TGTGCCAGCAGTGAAGGGTTCACATCCTCCCTTTCCTACGAGCAGTACTTC	CASSEGFTSSLSYEQYF
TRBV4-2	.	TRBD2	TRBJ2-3	TGTGCCAGCAGCCAAGATTGGCTAGCGGGAGGCGTTACGCAGTATTTT	CASSQDWLAGGVTQYF
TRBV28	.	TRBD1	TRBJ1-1	TGTGCCAGCATGGGACAGGGGGTGAACACTGAAGCTTTCTTT	CASMGQGVNTEAFF
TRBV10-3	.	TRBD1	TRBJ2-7	TGTGCCACACTCCGGGACAGGGGATCCTACGAGCAGTACTTC	CATLRDRGSYEQYF
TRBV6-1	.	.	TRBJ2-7	TGTGCCAGCAGTGAGAGGGAACCCTACGAGCAGTACTTC	CASSEREPYEQYF
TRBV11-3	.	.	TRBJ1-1	TGTGCCAGCAGCTTGCAAGGCGGGAACACTGAAGCTTTCTTT	CASSLQGGNTEAFF
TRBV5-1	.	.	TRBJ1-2	TGCGCCAGCAGCAAAAGCGGCGGGGAAGTCTATGGCTACACCTTC	CASSKSGGEVYGYTF
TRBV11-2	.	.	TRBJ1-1	TGTGCCAGCAGCTGGGGACAGAACACTGAAGCTTTCTTT	CASSWGQNTEAFF
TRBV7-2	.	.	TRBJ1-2	TGTGCCAGCAGCTTAGATATCAGGGTTTACTATGGCTACACCTTC	CASSLDIRVYYGYTF
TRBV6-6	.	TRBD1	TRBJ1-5	TGTGCCAGCAGCCTGAGGGGGCAGGATCAGCCCCAGCATTTT	CASSLRGQDQPQHF
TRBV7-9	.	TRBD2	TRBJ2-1	TGTGCCAGCAGCGCTAGCGGGATGAGGCATGAGCAGTTCTTC	CASSASGMRHEQFF
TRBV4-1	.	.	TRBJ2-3	TGCGCCAGCAGCCCGGAGGGAACGGCTAGCACAGATACGCAGTATTTT	CASSPEGTASTDTQYF